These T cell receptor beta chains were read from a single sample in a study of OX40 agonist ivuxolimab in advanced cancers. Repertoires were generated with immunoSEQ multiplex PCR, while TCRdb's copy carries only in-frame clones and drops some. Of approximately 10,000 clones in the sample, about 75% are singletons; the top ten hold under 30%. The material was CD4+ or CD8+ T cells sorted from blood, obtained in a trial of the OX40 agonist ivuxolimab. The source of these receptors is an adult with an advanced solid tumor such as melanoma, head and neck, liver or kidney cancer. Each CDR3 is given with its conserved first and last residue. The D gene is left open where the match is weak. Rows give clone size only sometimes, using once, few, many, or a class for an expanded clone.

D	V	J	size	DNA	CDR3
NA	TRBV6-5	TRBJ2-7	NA	TGTGCCAGCAGTAAGGAGGGGGCAGATGACGAGCAGTACTTC	CASSKEGADDEQYF
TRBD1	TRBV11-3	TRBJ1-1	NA	TGTGCCAGCAGCTGGCGGACAGGGAACACTGAAGCTTTCTTT	CASSWRTGNTEAFF
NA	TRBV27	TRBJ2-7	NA	TGTGCCAGCAGCTCAATCCCCTACGAGCAGTACTTC	CASSSIPYEQYF
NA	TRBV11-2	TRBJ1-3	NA	TGTGCCAGCAGCTTAGATCGGGGACTCGGAAACACCATATATTTT	CASSLDRGLGNTIYF
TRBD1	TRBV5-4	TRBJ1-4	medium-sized	TGTGCCAGCAGCGGGACAGGGATTGCGACTAATGAAAAACTGTTTTTT	CASSGTGIATNEKLFF
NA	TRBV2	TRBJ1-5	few	TGTGCCAGCAGTGGGGCAGGGGCGAATCAGCCCCAGCATTTT	CASSGAGANQPQHF
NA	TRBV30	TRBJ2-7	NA	TGTGCCTGGAGCACACGGACAGAGCCCATCTACGAGCAGTACTTC	CAWSTRTEPIYEQYF
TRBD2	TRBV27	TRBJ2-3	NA	TGTGCCAGCAGCTTAATGGGTCTGGGACTAGCAGAAACAGATACGCAGTATTTT	CASSLMGLGLAETDTQYF
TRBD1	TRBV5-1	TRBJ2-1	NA	TGCGCCAGCAGCTGGTCAGGGGGTCAGGCCTACAATGAGCAGTTCTTC	CASSWSGGQAYNEQFF
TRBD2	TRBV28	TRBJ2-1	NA	TGTGCCAGCAGCCCCGGGACTAGCGGGAATGAGCAGTTCTTC	CASSPGTSGNEQFF
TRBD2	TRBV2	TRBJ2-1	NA	TGTGCCAGCAGGGGGACTAGCGCGGTTTTGACGACGGATGAGCAGTTCTTC	CASRGTSAVLTTDEQFF
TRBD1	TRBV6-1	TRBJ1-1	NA	TGTGCCACCGCTCCGGACAGGGGGGCGTTAAAAGCTTTCTTT	CATAPDRGALKAFF
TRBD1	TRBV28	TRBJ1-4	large	TGTGCCAGCAGTCCCCCCTTGGGGACAGGGGACAAACTGTTTTTT	CASSPPLGTGDKLFF
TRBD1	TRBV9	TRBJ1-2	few	TGTGCCAGCAGCGCTCAGGGAGGGACAGGGAATGGCTACACCTTC	CASSAQGGTGNGYTF
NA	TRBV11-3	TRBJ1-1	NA	TGTGCCAGCAGCCAGACTGGGGTAATGGGGGCTTTCTTT	CASSQTGVMGAFF
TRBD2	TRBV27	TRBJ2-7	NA	TGTGCCAGCACCTCATCGCCCCAGACTAGCAGCTACGAGCAGTACTTC	CASTSSPQTSSYEQYF
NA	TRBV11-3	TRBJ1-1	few	TGTGCCAGCAGCCACGGAAACTTGAACACTGAAGCTTTCTTT	CASSHGNLNTEAFF
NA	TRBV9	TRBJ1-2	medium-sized	TGTGCCAGCAGCGTAGACAGGGAGCGCATCTATGGCTACACCTTC	CASSVDRERIYGYTF
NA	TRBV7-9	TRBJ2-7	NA	TGTGCCAGCAGCTTAAATCTAGCCAACGCTGCCGAGCAGTACTTC	CASSLNLANAAEQYF
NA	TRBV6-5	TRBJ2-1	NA	TGTGCCAGCAGTCAAATAAGCGGAACCTACAATGAGCAGTTCTTC	CASSQISGTYNEQFF
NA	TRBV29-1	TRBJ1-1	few	TGCAGCGTTGAAACGGTAGAAGCTTTCTTT	CSVETVEAFF
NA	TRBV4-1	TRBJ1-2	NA	TGCGCCAGCAGCCAAGGGGATAGGTCGCACTTC	CASSQGDRSHF
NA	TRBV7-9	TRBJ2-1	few	TGTGCCAGCAGCCCTTCTAACTACAATGAGCAGTTCTTC	CASSPSNYNEQFF
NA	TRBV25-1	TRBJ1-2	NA	TGTGCCAGCAGCGACGGATATGGCTACACCTTC	CASSDGYGYTF
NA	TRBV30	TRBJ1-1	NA	TGTGCCTGGGAGGGTGGGCAGGGTGCCACTGAAGCTTTCTTT	CAWEGGQGATEAFF
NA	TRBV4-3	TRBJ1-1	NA	TGCGCCAGCAGCCAAGTCCACTTCCGGACCCACACTGAAGCTTTCTTT	CASSQVHFRTHTEAFF
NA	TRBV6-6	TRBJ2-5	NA	TGTGCCAGCAGCCACCCCCGGGGGCCAGAGACCCAGTACTTC	CASSHPRGPETQYF
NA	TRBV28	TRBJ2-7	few	TGTGCCAGCACCGCACTCGGGACTGAATTCTACGAGCAGTACTTC	CASTALGTEFYEQYF
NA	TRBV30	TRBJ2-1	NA	TGTGCCTGGAGAACCCCAGATCCGAAGCGTGAGCAGTTCTTC	CAWRTPDPKREQFF
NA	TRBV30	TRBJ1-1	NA	TGTGCCTGGGCTGACGGGGGACACACTGAAGCTTTCTTT	CAWADGGHTEAFF
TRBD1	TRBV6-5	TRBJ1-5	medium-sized	TGTGCCAGCAGCCCGAAGGGACAGTTCAATCAGCCCCAGCATTTT	CASSPKGQFNQPQHF
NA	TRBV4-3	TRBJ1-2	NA	TGCGCCAGCAGCGCCGGGCGCTTTTATACTAACTATGGCTACACCTTC	CASSAGRFYTNYGYTF
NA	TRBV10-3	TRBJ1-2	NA	TGTGCCATCAGCGCCGACAGCGAGGGCTTTGGCTACACCTTC	CAISADSEGFGYTF
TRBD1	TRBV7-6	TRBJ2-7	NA	TGTGCCAGCAGCTGGACAGGGGAGAACTACGAGCAGTACTTC	CASSWTGENYEQYF
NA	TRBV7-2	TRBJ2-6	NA	TGTGCCAGCAGCTTGGGGACCGCCTACTCTGGGGCCAACGTCCTGACTTTC	CASSLGTAYSGANVLTF